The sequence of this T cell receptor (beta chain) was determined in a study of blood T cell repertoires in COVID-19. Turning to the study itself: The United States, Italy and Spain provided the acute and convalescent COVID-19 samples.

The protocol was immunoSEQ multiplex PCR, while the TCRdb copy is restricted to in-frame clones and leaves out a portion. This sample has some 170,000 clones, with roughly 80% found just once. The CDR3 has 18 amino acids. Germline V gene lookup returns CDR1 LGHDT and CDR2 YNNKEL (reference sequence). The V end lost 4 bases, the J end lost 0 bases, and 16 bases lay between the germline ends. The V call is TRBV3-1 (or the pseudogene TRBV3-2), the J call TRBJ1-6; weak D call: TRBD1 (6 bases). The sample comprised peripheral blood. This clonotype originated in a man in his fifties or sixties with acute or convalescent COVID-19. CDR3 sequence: CASSPGGGGNSYNSPLHF. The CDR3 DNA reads TGTGCCAGCAGCCCCGGGGGCGGGGGAAACTCCTATAATTCACCCCTCCACTTT.